The T cell receptor beta chain under discussion was sequenced for a study of Graves' ophthalmopathy and Graves' hyperthyroidism. Orbital computed tomography, thyroid ultrasound, TRAb, serum thyroxine and clinical symptoms formed the basis of diagnosis. This clonotype showed up many times. V dropped 6 bases and J dropped 0; count of bases not matched to a gene: 4. Germline V gene data show CDR1 as ENHRY and CDR2 as SYGVKD. The CDR3 length is 15 residues. Amplification from RNA transcripts yielded the TCR beta CDR3 regions. The first-round RT-PCR employed HTBI primers together with the Qiagen OneStep RT-PCR kit. A multiplex PCR was then performed as the second round. TCRdb processed the multiplex PCR reads anew with MiXCR; each CDR3 protein has one entry. The table has approximately 500,000 distinct CDR3 sequences, 14% seen once.

Sample: blood. The TCR comes from a woman aged 30 to 39 with Graves' ophthalmopathy. This rearrangement joins TRBV10-3 to TRBJ1-1; 10 bases align to TRBD1. The CDR3 is CAIRGTGDMNTEAFF. The CDR3 region has the DNA TGTGCCATCAGAGGGACAGGGGATATGAACACTGAAGCTTTCTTT.